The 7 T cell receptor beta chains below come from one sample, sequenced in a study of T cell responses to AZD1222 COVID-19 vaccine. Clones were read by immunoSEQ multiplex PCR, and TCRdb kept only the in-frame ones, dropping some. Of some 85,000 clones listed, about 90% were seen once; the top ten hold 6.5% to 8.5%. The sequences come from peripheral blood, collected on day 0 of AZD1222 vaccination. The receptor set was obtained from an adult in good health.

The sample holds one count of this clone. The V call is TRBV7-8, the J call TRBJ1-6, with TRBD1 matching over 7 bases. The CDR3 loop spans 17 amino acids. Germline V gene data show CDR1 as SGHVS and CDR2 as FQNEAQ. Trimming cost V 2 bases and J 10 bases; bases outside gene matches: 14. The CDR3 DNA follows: TGTGCCAGCAGCTTACTTAGCAGGGGGGTCCTAAGGTCACCCCTCCACTTT. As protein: CASSLLSRGVLRSPLHF.

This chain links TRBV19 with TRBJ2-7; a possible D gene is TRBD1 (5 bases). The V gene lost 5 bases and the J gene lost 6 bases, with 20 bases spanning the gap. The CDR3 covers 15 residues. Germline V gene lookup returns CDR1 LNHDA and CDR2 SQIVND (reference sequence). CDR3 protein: CASSSWQGYELEQYF. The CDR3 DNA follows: TGTGCCAGTAGTTCCTGGCAGGGTTACGAGCTCGAGCAGTACTTC.

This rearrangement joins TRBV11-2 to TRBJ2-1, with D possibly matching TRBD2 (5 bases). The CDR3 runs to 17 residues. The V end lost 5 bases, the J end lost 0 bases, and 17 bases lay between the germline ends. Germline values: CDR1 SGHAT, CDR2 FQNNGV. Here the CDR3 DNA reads TGTGCCAGCAGCCCCTTTCCAGGACTGAGCTCCTACAATGAGCAGTTCTTC. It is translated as CASSPFPGLSSYNEQFF.

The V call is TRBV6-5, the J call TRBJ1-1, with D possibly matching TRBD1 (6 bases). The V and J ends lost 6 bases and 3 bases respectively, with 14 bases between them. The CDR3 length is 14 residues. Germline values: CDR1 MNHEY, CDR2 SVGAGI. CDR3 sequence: CASSSWGRDTEAFF. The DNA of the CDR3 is TGTGCCAGCAGCTCCTGGGGGCGGGACACTGAAGCTTTCTTT.

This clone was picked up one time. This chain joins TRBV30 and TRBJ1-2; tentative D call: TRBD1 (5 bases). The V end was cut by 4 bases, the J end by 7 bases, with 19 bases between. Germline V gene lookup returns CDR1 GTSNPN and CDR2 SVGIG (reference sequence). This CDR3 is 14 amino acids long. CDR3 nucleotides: TGTGCCTGGACCGGGGGTAGCATAGCCTGTGGCTACACCTTC. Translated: CAWTGGSIACGYTF. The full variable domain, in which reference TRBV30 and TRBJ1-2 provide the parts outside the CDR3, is SQTIHQWPATLVQPVGSPLSLECTVEGTSNPNLYWYRQAAGRGLQLLFYSVGIGQISSEVPQNLSASRPQDRQFILSSKKLLLSDSGFYLCAWTGGSIACGYTFGSGTRLTVV.

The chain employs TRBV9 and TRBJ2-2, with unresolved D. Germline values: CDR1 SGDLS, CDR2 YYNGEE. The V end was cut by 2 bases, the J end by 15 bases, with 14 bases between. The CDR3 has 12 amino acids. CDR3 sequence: CASSVVNGLLFF. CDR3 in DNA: TGTGCCAGCAGCGTCGTTAATGGATTGTTGTTTTTT.

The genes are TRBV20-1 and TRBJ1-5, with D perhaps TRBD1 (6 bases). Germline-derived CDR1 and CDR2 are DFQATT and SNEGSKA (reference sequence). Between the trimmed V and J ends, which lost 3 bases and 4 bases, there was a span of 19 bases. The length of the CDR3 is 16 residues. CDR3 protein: CSASTFSGQGNQPQHF. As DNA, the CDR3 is TGCAGTGCTAGTACCTTTAGTGGCCAGGGGAATCAGCCCCAGCATTTT.